Listed below are T cell receptor beta chains from one sample, sequenced in a study of cytomegalovirus exposure and HLA in healthy donors. The method was immunoSEQ multiplex PCR; TCRdb's version includes in-frame clones alone and lacks a portion of them. This table has around 140,000 clones, around 75% appearing once. Sequenced sample: PBMCs. Receptor source: a man aged 40-55 years in good health and CMV-seronegative. The CDR3 runs from the conserved cysteine through the conserved F or W. The D gene is left open where the match is weak. Rows may omit the clone size; those that give it use once, few, many or a size class.

J gene | V gene | clone size | D gene | CDR3 protein | CDR3 DNA
TRBJ1-2 | TRBV30 | NA | TRBD1 | CAWSVARGLSGYTF | TGTGCCTGGAGTGTAGCCAGGGGGCTTAGTGGCTACACCTTC
TRBJ1-1 | TRBV5-1 | NA | NA | CASSSQGETEAFF | TGCGCCAGCAGCTCGCAGGGTGAAACTGAAGCTTTCTTT
TRBJ2-7 | TRBV4-3 | NA | NA | CASSLSGQGAYEQYF | TGCGCCAGCAGCCTGAGCGGGCAGGGAGCCTACGAGCAGTACTTC
TRBJ1-5 | TRBV7-2 | NA | TRBD1 | CASSLGQGLNQPQHF | TGTGCCAGCAGCTTAGGACAGGGGCTCAATCAGCCCCAGCATTTT
TRBJ1-1 | TRBV13 | NA | NA | CASSLRQTLAEAFF | TGTGCCAGCAGCTTAAGACAGACCCTGGCGGAAGCTTTCTTT
TRBJ2-7 | TRBV5-1 | NA | TRBD1 | CASSPDRGTYEQYF | TGCGCCAGCAGCCCGGACAGGGGAACCTACGAGCAGTACTTC
TRBJ2-7 | TRBV11-2 | NA | TRBD1 | CASSLGRDSGFYEQYF | TGTGCCAGCAGCTTAGGTCGGGACAGCGGCTTTTACGAGCAGTACTTC
TRBJ1-2 | TRBV7-2 | NA | NA | CASSSGPRDGYTF | TGTGCCAGCAGCTCAGGCCCGAGGGATGGCTACACCTTC
TRBJ2-7 | TRBV28 | NA | NA | CASSPGHYEQYF | TGTGCCAGCAGTCCGGGACATTACGAGCAGTACTTC
TRBJ2-5 | TRBV6-5 | NA | NA | CASSNQETQYF | TGTGCCAGCAGCAACCAAGAGACCCAGTACTTC
TRBJ2-3 | TRBV18 | NA | NA | CASSRYGVGDTQYF | TGTGCCAGCTCCCGGTACGGGGTCGGAGATACGCAGTATTTT
TRBJ1-5 | TRBV5-1 | NA | NA | CASSSLGAGDQPQHF | TGCGCCAGCAGCTCCCTTGGGGCGGGGGATCAGCCCCAGCATTTT
TRBJ1-6 | TRBV2 | NA | NA | CASSEEQIDNSPLHF | TGTGCCAGCAGTGAAGAACAGATCGATAATTCACCCCTCCACTTT
TRBJ2-1 | TRBV9 | NA | NA | CASSQDNEQFF | TGTGCCAGCAGCCAGGATAATGAGCAGTTCTTC
TRBJ2-3 | TRBV9 | NA | TRBD2 | CASIGGFTDTQYF | TGTGCCAGCATCGGGGGGTTCACAGATACGCAGTATTTT
TRBJ2-5 | TRBV5-1 | NA | TRBD2 | CASTPGGRAAETQYF | TGCGCCAGCACCCCGGGGGGGAGGGCAGCGGAGACCCAGTACTTC
TRBJ1-2 | TRBV9 | NA | NA | CASSVDRAGYGYTF | TGTGCCAGCAGCGTAGACAGGGCGGGCTATGGCTACACCTTC
TRBJ1-2 | TRBV5-1 | NA | TRBD1 | CASSSDRGNYGYTF | TGCGCCAGCAGCTCGGACAGGGGCAACTATGGCTACACCTTC
TRBJ1-1 | TRBV29-1 | NA | NA | CSVVPDTNTEAFF | TGCAGCGTTGTGCCGGACACCAACACTGAAGCTTTCTTT
TRBJ2-3 | TRBV6-6 | NA | NA | CASSYYFPSTDTQYF | TGTGCCAGCAGTTACTACTTTCCAAGCACAGATACGCAGTATTTT
TRBJ2-2 | TRBV7-3 | once | NA | CASSASGTGELFF | TGTGCCAGCAGCGCGTCGGGCACCGGGGAGCTGTTTTTT
TRBJ1-1 | TRBV19 | NA | TRBD1 | CASSPGGITEAFF | TGTGCCAGTAGTCCAGGGGGGATCACTGAAGCTTTCTTT
TRBJ1-2 | TRBV14 | NA | NA | CASSQVGGGYGYTF | TGTGCCAGCAGCCAAGTAGGGGGGGGCTATGGCTACACCTTC
TRBJ2-5 | TRBV7-9 | NA | TRBD1 | CASSQNQGEETQYF | TGTGCCAGCAGCCAGAATCAGGGGGAAGAGACCCAGTACTTC
TRBJ1-2 | TRBV29-1 | NA | TRBD1 | CSVPRGGLYGYTF | TGCAGCGTTCCTCGAGGGGGCCTTTATGGCTACACCTTC
TRBJ1-2 | TRBV4-1 | NA | TRBD1 | CASSPDRDRGYTF | TGCGCCAGCAGCCCGGACAGGGATCGTGGCTACACCTTC
TRBJ2-7 | TRBV15 | few | NA | CATSRDLLASERYEQYF | TGTGCCACCAGCAGAGATCTCTTGGCTAGCGAACGATACGAGCAGTACTTC
TRBJ1-2 | TRBV28 | NA | TRBD1 | CASSHRDRGAYGYTF | TGTGCCAGCAGTCACCGGGACAGGGGCGCCTATGGCTACACCTTC
TRBJ1-5 | TRBV27 | NA | TRBD1 | CASYRGQSSQPQHF | TGTGCCAGCTACAGGGGGCAGAGTAGTCAGCCCCAGCATTTT
TRBJ1-2 | TRBV29-1 | NA | NA | CSVGEQVNYGYTF | TGCAGCGTTGGAGAACAGGTTAACTATGGCTACACCTTC
TRBJ2-3 | TRBV7-9 | NA | NA | CASSLYEQVFTDTQYF | TGTGCCAGCAGCTTATACGAGCAGGTGTTCACAGATACGCAGTATTTT
TRBJ1-1 | TRBV9 | NA | NA | CASAARQVNTEAFF | TGTGCCAGCGCCGCCAGACAAGTGAACACTGAAGCTTTCTTT
TRBJ2-5 | TRBV11-2 | NA | NA | CASSLGSYQETQYF | TGTGCCAGCAGCCTGGGCAGCTACCAAGAGACCCAGTACTTC
TRBJ1-5 | TRBV7-9 | NA | NA | CSSSWENSNQPQHF | TGTTCCAGCAGCTGGGAGAATAGCAATCAGCCCCAGCATTTT
TRBJ2-7 | TRBV19 | NA | NA | CASSPSAGEQYF | TGTGCCAGTAGTCCCTCTGCCGGCGAGCAGTACTTC
TRBJ1-2 | TRBV27 | NA | NA | CASRSPAGSNYGYTF | TGTGCCAGCAGATCCCCGGCGGGCTCTAACTATGGCTACACCTTC
TRBJ2-7 | TRBV5-1 | NA | TRBD1 | CASSPVPGTGLKNEQYF | TGCGCCAGCAGCCCCGTCCCCGGGACAGGGTTGAAAAACGAGCAGTACTTC
TRBJ1-1 | TRBV28 | once | NA | CASRLPSGNTKAFF | TGTGCCAGCAGACTCCCGTCCGGGAACACTAAAGCTTTCTTT
TRBJ2-4 | TRBV5-8 | few | NA | CASSFALFGGADIQYF | TGTGCCAGCAGCTTCGCCCTCTTTGGGGGGGCGGACATTCAGTACTTC
TRBJ1-1 | TRBV7-3 | NA | TRBD1 | CASSLQGDTEAFF | TGTGCCAGCAGCCTACAGGGGGACACTGAAGCTTTCTTT
TRBJ2-7 | TRBV7-9 | NA | TRBD1 | CASSSPGQGTYEQYF | TGTGCCAGCAGCTCGCCGGGACAGGGAACTTACGAGCAGTACTTC
TRBJ1-4 | TRBV2 | NA | NA | CASSEAEGGRGYGEKLFF | TGTGCCAGCAGTGAAGCCGAGGGGGGGAGGGGGTACGGCGAAAAACTGTTTTTT
TRBJ1-2 | TRBV2 | NA | NA | CASSEIIPTGNYGYTF | TGTGCCAGCAGTGAAATAATACCCACAGGGAACTATGGCTACACCTTC
TRBJ1-2 | TRBV30 | NA | TRBD1 | CAWRQGAGYGYTF | TGTGCCTGGAGACAGGGGGCCGGCTATGGCTACACCTTC
TRBJ1-1 | TRBV2 | once | NA | CASLARAEGTEAFF | TGTGCCAGTTTAGCCAGGGCTGAAGGGACTGAAGCTTTCTTT
TRBJ2-2 | TRBV2 | NA | NA | CASSGTGETGELFF | TGTGCCAGCAGTGGAACTGGGGAGACCGGGGAGCTGTTTTTT
TRBJ1-1 | TRBV7-9 | NA | TRBD1 | CASMTGQGVSGVKAFF | TGTGCCAGCATGACGGGACAGGGGGTAAGTGGCGTGAAAGCTTTCTTT
TRBJ1-2 | TRBV29-1 | NA | TRBD1 | CSARGRQGEPYGYTF | TGCAGCGCAAGAGGGAGACAGGGAGAGCCTTATGGCTACACCTTC
TRBJ2-7 | TRBV5-6 | NA | NA | CASRDSYYEQYF | TGTGCCAGCAGGGACAGCTACTACGAGCAGTACTTC
TRBJ2-7 | TRBV12-5 | few | NA | CASGLPGHTYEQYF | TGTGCTAGTGGTTTGCCCGGACACACCTACGAGCAGTACTTC